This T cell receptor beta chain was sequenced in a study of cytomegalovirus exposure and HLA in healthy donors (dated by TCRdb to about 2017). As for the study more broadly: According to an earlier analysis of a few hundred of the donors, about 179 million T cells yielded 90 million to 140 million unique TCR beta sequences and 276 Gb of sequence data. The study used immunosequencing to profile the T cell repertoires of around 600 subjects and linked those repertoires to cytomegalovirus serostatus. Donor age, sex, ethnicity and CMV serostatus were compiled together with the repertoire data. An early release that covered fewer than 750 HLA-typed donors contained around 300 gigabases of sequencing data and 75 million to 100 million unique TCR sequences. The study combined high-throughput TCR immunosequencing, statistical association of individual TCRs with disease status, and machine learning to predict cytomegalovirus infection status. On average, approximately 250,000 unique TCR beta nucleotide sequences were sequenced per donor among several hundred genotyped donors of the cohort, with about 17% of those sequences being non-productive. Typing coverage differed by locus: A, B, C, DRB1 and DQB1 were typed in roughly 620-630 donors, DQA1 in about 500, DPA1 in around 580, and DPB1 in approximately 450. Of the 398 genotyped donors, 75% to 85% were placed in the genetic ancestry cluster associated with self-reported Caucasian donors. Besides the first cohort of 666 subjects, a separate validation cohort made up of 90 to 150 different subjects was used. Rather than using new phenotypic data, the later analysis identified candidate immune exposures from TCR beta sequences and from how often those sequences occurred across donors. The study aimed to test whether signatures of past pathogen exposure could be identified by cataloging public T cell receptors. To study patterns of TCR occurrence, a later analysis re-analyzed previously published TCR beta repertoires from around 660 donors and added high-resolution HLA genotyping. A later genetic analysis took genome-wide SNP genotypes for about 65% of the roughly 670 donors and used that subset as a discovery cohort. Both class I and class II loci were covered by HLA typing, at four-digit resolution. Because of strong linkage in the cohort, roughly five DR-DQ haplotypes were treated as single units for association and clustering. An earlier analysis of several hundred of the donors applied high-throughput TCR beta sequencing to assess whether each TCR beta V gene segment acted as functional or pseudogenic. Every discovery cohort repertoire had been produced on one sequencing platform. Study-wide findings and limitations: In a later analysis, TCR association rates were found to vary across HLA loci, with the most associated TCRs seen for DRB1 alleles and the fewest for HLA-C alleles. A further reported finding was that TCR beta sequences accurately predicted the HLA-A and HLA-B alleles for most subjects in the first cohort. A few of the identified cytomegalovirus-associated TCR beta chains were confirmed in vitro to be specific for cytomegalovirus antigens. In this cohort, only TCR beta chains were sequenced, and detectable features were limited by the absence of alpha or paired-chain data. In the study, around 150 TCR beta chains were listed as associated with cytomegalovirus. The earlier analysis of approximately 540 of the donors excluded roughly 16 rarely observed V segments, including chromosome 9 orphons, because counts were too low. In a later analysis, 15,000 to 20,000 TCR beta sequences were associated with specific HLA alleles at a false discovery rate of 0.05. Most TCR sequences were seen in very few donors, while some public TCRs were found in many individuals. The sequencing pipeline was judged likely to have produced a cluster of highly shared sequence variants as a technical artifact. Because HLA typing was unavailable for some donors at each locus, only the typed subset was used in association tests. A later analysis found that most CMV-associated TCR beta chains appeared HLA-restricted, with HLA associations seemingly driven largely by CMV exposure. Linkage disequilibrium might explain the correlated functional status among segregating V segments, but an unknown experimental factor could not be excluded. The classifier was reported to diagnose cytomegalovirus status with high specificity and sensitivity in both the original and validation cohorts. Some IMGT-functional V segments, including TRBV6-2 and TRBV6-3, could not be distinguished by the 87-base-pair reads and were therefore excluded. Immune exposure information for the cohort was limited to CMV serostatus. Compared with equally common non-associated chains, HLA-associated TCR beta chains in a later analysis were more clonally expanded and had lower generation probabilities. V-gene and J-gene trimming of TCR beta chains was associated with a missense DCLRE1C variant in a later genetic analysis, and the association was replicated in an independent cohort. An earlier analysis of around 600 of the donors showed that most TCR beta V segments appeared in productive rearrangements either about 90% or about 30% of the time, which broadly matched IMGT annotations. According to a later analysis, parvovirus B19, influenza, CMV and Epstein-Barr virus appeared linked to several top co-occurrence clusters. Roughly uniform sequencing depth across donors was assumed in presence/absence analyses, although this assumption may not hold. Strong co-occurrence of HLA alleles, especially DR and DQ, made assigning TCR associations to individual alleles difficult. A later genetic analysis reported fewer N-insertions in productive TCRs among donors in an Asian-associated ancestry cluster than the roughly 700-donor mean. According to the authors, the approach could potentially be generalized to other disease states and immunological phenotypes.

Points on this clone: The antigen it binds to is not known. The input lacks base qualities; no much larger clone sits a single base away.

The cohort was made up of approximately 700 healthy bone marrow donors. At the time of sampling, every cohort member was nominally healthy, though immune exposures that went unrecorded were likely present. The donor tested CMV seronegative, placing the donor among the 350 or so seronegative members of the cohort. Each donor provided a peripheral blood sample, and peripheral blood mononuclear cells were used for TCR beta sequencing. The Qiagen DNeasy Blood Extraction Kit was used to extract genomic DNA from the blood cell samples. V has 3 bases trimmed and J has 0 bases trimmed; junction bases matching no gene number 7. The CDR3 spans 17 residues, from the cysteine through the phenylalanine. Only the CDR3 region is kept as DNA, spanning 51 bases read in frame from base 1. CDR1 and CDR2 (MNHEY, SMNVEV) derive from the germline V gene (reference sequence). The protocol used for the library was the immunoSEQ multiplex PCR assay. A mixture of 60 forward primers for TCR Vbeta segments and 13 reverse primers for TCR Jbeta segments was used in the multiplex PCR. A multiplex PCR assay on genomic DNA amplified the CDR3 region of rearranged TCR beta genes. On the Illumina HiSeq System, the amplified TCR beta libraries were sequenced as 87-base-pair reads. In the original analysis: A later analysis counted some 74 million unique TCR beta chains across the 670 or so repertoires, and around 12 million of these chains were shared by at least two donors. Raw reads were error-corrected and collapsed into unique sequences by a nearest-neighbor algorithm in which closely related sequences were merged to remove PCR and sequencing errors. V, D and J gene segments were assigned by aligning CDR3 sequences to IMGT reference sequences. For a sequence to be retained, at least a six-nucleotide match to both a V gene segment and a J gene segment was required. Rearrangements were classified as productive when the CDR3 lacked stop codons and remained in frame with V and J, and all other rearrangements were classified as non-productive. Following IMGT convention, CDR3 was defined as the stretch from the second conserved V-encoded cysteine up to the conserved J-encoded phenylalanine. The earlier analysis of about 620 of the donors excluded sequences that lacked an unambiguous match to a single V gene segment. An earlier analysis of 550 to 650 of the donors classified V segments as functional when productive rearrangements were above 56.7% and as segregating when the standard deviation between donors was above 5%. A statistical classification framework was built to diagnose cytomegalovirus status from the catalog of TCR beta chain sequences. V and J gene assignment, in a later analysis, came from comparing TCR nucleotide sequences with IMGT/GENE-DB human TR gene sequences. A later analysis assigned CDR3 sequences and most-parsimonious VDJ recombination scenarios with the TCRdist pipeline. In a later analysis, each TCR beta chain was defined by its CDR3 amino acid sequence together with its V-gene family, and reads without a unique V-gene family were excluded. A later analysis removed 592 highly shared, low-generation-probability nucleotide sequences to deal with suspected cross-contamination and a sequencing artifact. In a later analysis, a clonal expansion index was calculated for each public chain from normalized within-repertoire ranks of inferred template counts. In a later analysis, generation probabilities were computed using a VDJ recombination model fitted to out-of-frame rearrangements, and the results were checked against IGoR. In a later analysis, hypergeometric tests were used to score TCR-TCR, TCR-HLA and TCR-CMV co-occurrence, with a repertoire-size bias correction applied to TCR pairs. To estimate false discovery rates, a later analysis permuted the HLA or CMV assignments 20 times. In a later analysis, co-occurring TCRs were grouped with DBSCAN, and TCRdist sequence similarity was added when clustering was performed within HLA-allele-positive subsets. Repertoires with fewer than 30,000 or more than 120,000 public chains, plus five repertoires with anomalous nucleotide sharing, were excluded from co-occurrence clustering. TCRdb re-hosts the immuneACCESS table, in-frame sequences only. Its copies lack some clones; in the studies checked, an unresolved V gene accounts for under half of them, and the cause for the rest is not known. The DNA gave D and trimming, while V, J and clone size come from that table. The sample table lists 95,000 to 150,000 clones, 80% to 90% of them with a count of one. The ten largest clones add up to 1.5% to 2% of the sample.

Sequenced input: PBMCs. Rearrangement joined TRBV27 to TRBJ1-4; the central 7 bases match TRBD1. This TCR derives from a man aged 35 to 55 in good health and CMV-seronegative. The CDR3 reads CASSFLGQISTNEKLFF. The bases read TGTGCCAGCAGTTTTTTGGGACAGATATCAACTAATGAAAAACTGTTTTTT.